Each of the 6 T cell receptor beta chains below was sequenced from the same sample in a study of blood T cell repertoires in COVID-19. Here immunoSEQ multiplex PCR was the method, and the copy in TCRdb shows in-frame clones only, minus some. The sample carries under 110,000 clones, around 78% recorded once. Specimen: peripheral blood. Receptors were obtained from a man of 80 years or more with COVID-19, enrolled during active disease.

J is TRBJ1-1 and V is TRBV19; 8 nucleotides align to TRBD1. Germline trimming cut 6 bases from V and 10 bases from J; bases unmatched to any gene: 4. Germline V gene lookup returns CDR1 LNHDA and CDR2 SQIVND (reference sequence). The CDR3 spans 11 residues. Written as DNA, the CDR3 is TGTGCCAGTAGGGGGACAGGACCAGCTTTCTTT. Its protein is CASRGTGPAFF. Combining the CDR3 with reference TRBV19 and TRBJ1-1 gives the whole variable domain DGGITQSPKYLFRKEGQNVTLSCEQNLNHDAMYWYRQDPGQGLRLIYYSQIVNDFQKGDIAEGYSVSREKKESFPLTVTSAQKNPTAFYLCASRGTGPAFFGQGTRLTVV.

This clone was seen only once. V gene TRBV25-1 combines with J gene TRBJ2-2, with D perhaps TRBD1 (6 bases). V dropped 4 bases and J dropped 5 bases, with 11 bases sitting between them. Germline loops: CDR1 MGHDK, CDR2 SYGVNS. This CDR3 has 14 amino acids. The chain's CDR3 is CASSVGALTGELFF. CDR3 nucleotide sequence: TGTGCCAGCAGTGTGGGGGCGCTGACCGGGGAGCTGTTTTTT.

The V and J genes are TRBV6-6 and TRBJ1-2; D not resolved. V was pared by 5 bases and J by 0 bases, with 19 bases between. Looked up from germline, CDR1 is MNHNY and CDR2 is SVGAGI (reference sequence). The CDR3 covers 17 residues. The chain's CDR3 is CASSPPRHRITNYGYTF. The CDR3 nucleotides are TGTGCCAGCAGTCCTCCGCGACACAGAATCACTAACTATGGCTACACCTTC.

The genes are TRBV5-4 and TRBJ2-7, with 10 bases matching TRBD2. From germline, CDR1 is SGHNT and CDR2 YYREEE (reference sequence). The CDR3 spans 15 residues. J was trimmed by 3 bases and V by 1 base; bases with no gene match: 4. The CDR3 loop reads CASSLSSGSRYEQYF. The CDR3 DNA reads as TGTGCCAGCAGCTTGTCTAGCGGGAGCCGCTACGAGCAGTACTTC. The full variable domain, completed using reference TRBV5-4 and TRBJ2-7, is ETGVTQSPTHLIKTRGQQVTLRCSSQSGHNTVSWYQQALGQGPQFIFQYYREEENGRGNFPPRFSGLQFPNYSSELNVNALELDDSALYLCASSLSSGSRYEQYFGPGTRLTVT.

This chain links TRBV7-3 with TRBJ2-2, with 10 bases aligning to TRBD2. J was trimmed by 4 bases and V by 2 bases; bases with no gene match: 1. This CDR3 is built from 15 residues. CDR1 is SGHTA, CDR2 FQGTGA, per germline. In DNA form, the CDR3 reads TGTGCCAGCAGCTTACTAGCGGGAGCCACCGGGGAGCTGTTTTTT. It codes for CASSLLAGATGELFF.

The gene calls are TRBV5-1 and TRBJ2-6, with TRBD1 identical over 11 bases. Germline CDR1 reads SGHRS; CDR2 reads YFSETQ. V dropped 2 bases and J dropped 1; count of bases not matched to a gene: 5. This CDR3 is 18 amino acids long. CDR3 loop: CASSLSGTGGSGANVLTF. The CDR3 DNA reads TGCGCCAGCAGCTTATCCGGGACAGGGGGTTCTGGGGCCAACGTCCTGACTTTC.